These 14 T cell receptor beta chains were sequenced from one sample in a study of CD8 T cells in ankylosing spondylitis. Each CDR3 protein is one row after TCRdb ran MiXCR on the 5' RACE reads. The profile shows 250,000 to 350,000 distinct CDR3 sequences, about 20% of them singletons. Sequenced input: blood, either unsorted or a sorted T cell fraction (not recorded which). Receptors were obtained from a male donor with ankylosing spondylitis or in good health (not recorded which).

This clonotype was found a few times. The chain combines TRBV20-1 with TRBJ1-5; no firm D call. From germline, CDR1 is DFQATT and CDR2 SNEGSKA (reference sequence). V was cut by 3 bases and J by 6 bases, with 12 bases left in between. The CDR3 totals 13 residues. This CDR3 is CSASPWWSQPQHF. CDR3 sequence (DNA): TGCAGTGCTAGCCCATGGTGGAGTCAGCCCCAGCATTTT.

In this sample, this clonotype turned up many times. This chain uses TRBV20-1 with TRBJ2-1; 8 bases align to TRBD1. V lost 6 bases and J lost 12; bases outside the gene matches: 13. The germline V gene encodes CDR1 DFQATT and CDR2 SNEGSKA (reference sequence). The CDR3 length is 13 residues. CDR3 amino acids: CSARDRRLVGQFF. The CDR3 bases are TGCAGTGCGCGGGACAGGCGATTGGTAGGGCAGTTCTTC.

The V gene is TRBV5-1, the J gene TRBJ2-1; perhaps D is TRBD1 or TRBD2 (5 bases each). The V gene's germline CDR1 is SGHRS and CDR2 YFSETQ. Trimming stripped 4 bases from V and 5 bases from J, with 16 bases between. This CDR3 spans 15 amino acids. The CDR3 region is CASSKSYGTHNEQFF. CDR3 sequence (DNA): TGCGCCAGCAGCAAATCCTATGGGACCCACAATGAGCAGTTCTTC.

The V gene is TRBV12-3 or TRBV12-4, the J gene TRBJ2-5; D gene ambiguous. The CDR3 sequence is 11 residues long. V lost 4 bases and J lost 8, with 8 bases in between. DNA for the CDR3: TGTGCCAGCAGTTACGCGACTACCCAGTACTTC. Translation: CASSYATTQYF.

V usage is TRBV12-3 or TRBV12-4 and J usage is TRBJ1-4, with D uncertain. Trimming pared 7 bases from V and 14 bases from J, leaving 17 bases between. This CDR3 comprises 12 residues. The CDR3 protein is CASNFEDRGLFF. As DNA, the CDR3 is TGTGCCAGCAACTTCGAGGACCGGGGTCTGTTTTTT.

This clonotype came up a few times. The chain recombines TRBV5-1 with TRBJ2-2; no reliable D call. V shed 0 bases and J shed 6 bases, with 12 bases lying between them. The germline V gene encodes CDR1 SGHRS and CDR2 YFSETQ. The CDR3 spans 15 residues. The CDR3 region has the DNA TGCGCCAGCAGCTTGGAAAGCCCATGGGCCGGGGAGCTGTTTTTT. The encoded protein is CASSLESPWAGELFF.

V is TRBV5-1 and J is TRBJ1-1; D unclear. CDR1 is SGHRS and CDR2 is YFSETQ in the germline V gene. V gave up 4 bases and J gave up 3 bases, with 22 bases separating them. This CDR3 has 17 amino acids. The CDR3 bases are TGCGCCAGCAGCCGGAGCGACTTTACTCGGACGGACACTGAAGCTTTCTTT. Translated, it gives CASSRSDFTRTDTEAFF.

This clonotype was seen ten or more times. This chain connects TRBV20-1 to TRBJ2-1; D is ambiguous. Germline V gives CDR1 DFQATT, CDR2 SNEGSKA (reference sequence). V lost 6 bases, J lost 4 bases, and 19 bases lay in between. This CDR3 is built from 15 residues. CDR3 sequence: CSAQQAYSGYNEQFF. The CDR3 region has the DNA TGCAGTGCCCAGCAGGCGTACAGTGGGTACAATGAGCAGTTCTTC.

The chain recombines TRBV19 with TRBJ2-1; D unclear. The CDR3 consists of 14 residues. Germline CDR1 and CDR2: LNHDA and SQIVND (reference sequence). Trimming removed 3 bases at V and 8 bases at J, with 14 bases between. For the CDR3, the DNA is TGTGCCAGTAGTATCTCAGGACCTTTGGATGAGCAGTTCTTC. Amino acids: CASSISGPLDEQFF.

This chain joins TRBV28 and TRBJ2-7; TRBD1 matches at 9 bases. Germline V gives CDR1 MDHEN, CDR2 SYDVKM. The CDR3 extends over 14 amino acids. The CDR3 region is CAGRDRGSSYEQYV. The CDR3 bases are TGTGCCGGCAGAGACAGGGGGAGCTCCTACGAGCAGTACGTC.

The CDR3 reads CASSLAANQETQYF. CDR3 nucleotide sequence: TGTGCCAGCAGCTTAGCAGCGAACCAAGAGACCCAGTACTTC. The chain links TRBV11-1 to TRBJ2-5; D gene unclear. Trimming stripped 0 bases from V and 0 bases from J, with 5 bases between. The CDR3 spans 14 residues. Germline CDR1 and CDR2: SGHAT and FQDESV (reference sequence).

The table lists this clonotype with a few counts. The chain is built from TRBV12-3 or TRBV12-4 and TRBJ2-3, with 14 positions matching TRBD2. The CDR3 consists of 18 residues. With V trimmed by 3 bases and J by 1 base, 6 bases remained unmatched. The CDR3 reads CASSFGTSGRGGTDTQYF. The DNA for the CDR3 is TGTGCCAGCAGTTTTGGGACTAGCGGGAGAGGGGGCACAGATACGCAGTATTTT.

This clonotype was recorded a few times. The J gene is TRBJ2-5, the V gene TRBV11-2; D is perhaps TRBD1 (6 bases). The CDR3 totals 16 residues. Per germline, CDR1 SGHAT and CDR2 FQNNGV. Trimming left V 5 bases short and J 2 bases short, with 18 bases between. CDR3 bases: TGTGCCAGCAGCAGGACAGTAAATGATGGGCAAGAGACCCAGTACTTC. It yields the protein CASSRTVNDGQETQYF.

V is TRBV5-1 and J is TRBJ2-1; 11 bases map to TRBD2. J lost 7 bases, V lost 7 bases, and 10 bases had no gene match. The length of the CDR3 is 15 residues. Germline V CDR1 and CDR2: SGHRS, YFSETQ. The CDR3 loop is CASSRLAGRKNEQFF. The CDR3 region has the DNA TGCGCCAGCTCACGACTAGCGGGACGGAAAAATGAGCAGTTCTTC.